This T cell receptor beta chain came from a study of cytomegalovirus exposure and HLA in healthy donors. On the study more broadly: An analysis done earlier identified more than 100 million unique TCR beta sequences from approximately 170 million T cells. Study outcomes and limitations: The HLA-A and HLA-B alleles of most subjects were reportedly predicted accurately from TCR beta sequences.

Notes on this clone: Antigen unknown.

Primers for the PCR totalled 60 Vbeta and 13 Jbeta. Source study methods: About 9.9 million of the 80 million or so unique TCR beta chains counted in a later analysis were shared. This table comes from immunoSEQ multiplex PCR, and its TCRdb copy is limited to in-frame clones, with some not included. V and J calls and clone size are those listed in that table; D and trimming were worked out from the DNA. Altogether 150,000 to 200,000 clones are present, approximately 79% being singletons, with the ten largest covering around 0.89%. This sequence originates from a woman in her forties or fifties in good health and CMV-seropositive. Sequences were obtained from PBMCs.

CDR3 sequence: CASSHGRGGYINEQYF. The CDR3 region has the DNA TGCGCCAGCTCCCACGGGCGGGGGGGGTATATCAACGAGCAGTACTTC. The V and J genes are TRBV5-1 and TRBJ2-7; TRBD2 aligns across 9 bases. This CDR3 is 16 amino acids long. V was pared by 7 bases and J by 5 bases, with 16 bases of the junction left unmatched. CDR1 is SGHRS, CDR2 YFSETQ, per germline.